The rows below give T cell receptor beta chains drawn from one sample of a study of cytomegalovirus exposure and HLA in healthy donors. Only in-frame clones appear in the TCRdb table, and some are missing; sequencing was by immunoSEQ multiplex PCR. This table holds about 160,000 clones. The sequenced sample consisted of PBMCs. The receptors were gathered from an older woman in good health and CMV-seronegative. Each CDR3 is given with its conserved first and last residue. Fields, in order: J gene, D gene, V gene, CDR3 protein, CDR3 DNA. D genes are given only for firm matches.

j_gene: TRBJ1-5; d_gene: -; v_gene: TRBV11-2; CDR3aa: CASSLDGTGQPQHF; CDR3nt: TGTGCCAGCAGCCTGGACGGAACGGGACAGCCCCAGCATTTT
j_gene: TRBJ2-2; d_gene: -; v_gene: TRBV4-3; CDR3aa: CASSQARVRDTGELFF; CDR3nt: TGCGCCAGCAGCCAAGCAAGGGTGCGGGACACCGGGGAGCTGTTTTTT
j_gene: TRBJ2-7; d_gene: TRBD2; v_gene: TRBV6-1; CDR3aa: CASSVSGTRGLPAAYEQYF; CDR3nt: TGTGCCAGCAGTGTTTCTGGGACTAGGGGTCTCCCGGCCGCCTACGAGCAGTACTTC
j_gene: TRBJ1-4; d_gene: -; v_gene: TRBV25-1; CDR3aa: CASSEYNRDNEKLFF; CDR3nt: TGTGCCAGCAGTGAATATAACAGGGATAATGAAAAACTGTTTTTT
j_gene: TRBJ1-1; d_gene: -; v_gene: TRBV10-3; CDR3aa: CAISAGGRGTEAFF; CDR3nt: TGTGCCATCAGTGCGGGGGGCCGGGGCACTGAAGCTTTCTTT
j_gene: TRBJ1-5; d_gene: -; v_gene: TRBV7-2; CDR3aa: CASSFESHQPQHF; CDR3nt: TGTGCCAGCAGCTTTGAGAGCCATCAGCCCCAGCATTTT
j_gene: TRBJ1-4; d_gene: -; v_gene: TRBV5-1; CDR3aa: CASSQGGATNEKLFF; CDR3nt: TGCGCCAGCAGCCAGGGTGGAGCAACTAATGAAAAACTGTTTTTT
j_gene: TRBJ1-5; d_gene: -; v_gene: TRBV19; CDR3aa: CASSRPRQAHQPQHF; CDR3nt: TGTGCCAGTAGTAGGCCGAGACAGGCACATCAGCCCCAGCATTTT
j_gene: TRBJ1-5; d_gene: TRBD1; v_gene: TRBV18; CDR3aa: CASSLQQGSNQPQHF; CDR3nt: TGTGCCAGCTCACTTCAACAGGGGAGCAATCAGCCCCAGCATTTT
j_gene: TRBJ1-2; d_gene: TRBD1; v_gene: TRBV7-9; CDR3aa: CASSAEIQGDYGYTF; CDR3nt: TGTGCCAGCAGCGCCGAAATTCAGGGGGACTATGGCTACACCTTC
j_gene: TRBJ1-1; d_gene: TRBD1; v_gene: TRBV27; CDR3aa: CASSPVGQGNTEAFF; CDR3nt: TGTGCCAGCAGCCCGGTCGGACAGGGGAACACTGAAGCTTTCTTT
j_gene: TRBJ1-5; d_gene: -; v_gene: TRBV2; CDR3aa: CASSGGPNQPQHF; CDR3nt: TGTGCCAGCAGTGGGGGCCCGAATCAGCCCCAGCATTTT
j_gene: TRBJ1-3; d_gene: TRBD1; v_gene: TRBV9; CDR3aa: CASSLHQGAGNTIYF; CDR3nt: TGTGCCAGCAGCCTCCATCAGGGGGCTGGAAACACCATATATTTT
j_gene: TRBJ2-5; d_gene: -; v_gene: TRBV6-4; CDR3aa: CASNLTETKETQYF; CDR3nt: TGTGCCAGCAATTTGACAGAAACTAAAGAGACCCAGTACTTC
j_gene: TRBJ1-1; d_gene: TRBD1; v_gene: TRBV5-1; CDR3aa: CASSSGQGAFEAFF; CDR3nt: TGCGCCAGCAGCTCGGGACAGGGGGCTTTTGAAGCTTTCTTT
j_gene: TRBJ1-5; d_gene: -; v_gene: TRBV4-1; CDR3aa: CASSQAENSNQPQHF; CDR3nt: TGCGCCAGCAGCCAAGCGGAGAATAGCAATCAGCCCCAGCATTTT
j_gene: TRBJ1-5; d_gene: -; v_gene: TRBV19; CDR3aa: CATRIQYDGNQPQHF; CDR3nt: TGTGCCACCAGGATCCAATATGATGGCAATCAGCCCCAGCATTTT
j_gene: TRBJ2-7; d_gene: TRBD1; v_gene: TRBV27; CDR3aa: CASSSTGLGSYEQYF; CDR3nt: TGTGCCAGCAGTTCGACAGGGCTGGGCTCCTACGAGCAGTACTTC
j_gene: TRBJ1-2; d_gene: -; v_gene: TRBV2; CDR3aa: CASSARRQGIYGYTF; CDR3nt: TGTGCCAGCAGCGCTAGGCGGCAGGGAATCTATGGCTACACCTTC
j_gene: TRBJ2-1; d_gene: -; v_gene: TRBV6-5; CDR3aa: CASSYSGGTAGREQFF; CDR3nt: TGTGCCAGCAGTTACTCTGGGGGGACTGCGGGACGTGAGCAGTTCTTC
j_gene: TRBJ2-7; d_gene: -; v_gene: TRBV5-4; CDR3aa: CASSSGQLGSYEQYF; CDR3nt: TGTGCCAGCAGCTCAGGACAGCTGGGGTCCTACGAGCAGTACTTC
j_gene: TRBJ1-2; d_gene: -; v_gene: TRBV7-9; CDR3aa: CASSLGTGGYTF; CDR3nt: TGTGCCAGCAGCTTAGGAACAGGTGGCTACACCTTC
j_gene: TRBJ2-5; d_gene: TRBD1; v_gene: TRBV5-1; CDR3aa: CASSLGQGRETQYF; CDR3nt: TGCGCCAGCAGCCTCGGACAGGGCCGAGAGACCCAGTACTTC
j_gene: TRBJ2-5; d_gene: TRBD2; v_gene: TRBV5-1; CDR3aa: CASSPGGETQYF; CDR3nt: TGCGCCAGCAGCCCGGGGGGAGAGACCCAGTACTTC
j_gene: TRBJ2-3; d_gene: -; v_gene: TRBV18; CDR3aa: CASSPPSTDTQYF; CDR3nt: TGTGCCAGCTCTCCTCCTAGCACAGATACGCAGTATTTT
j_gene: TRBJ1-5; d_gene: -; v_gene: TRBV7-2; CDR3aa: CASSFDRFNQPQHF; CDR3nt: TGTGCCAGCAGCTTCGACAGATTCAATCAGCCCCAGCATTTT
j_gene: TRBJ1-1; d_gene: -; v_gene: TRBV14; CDR3aa: CASSQDWHNEAFF; CDR3nt: TGTGCCAGCAGCCAAGATTGGCACAATGAAGCTTTCTTT
j_gene: TRBJ2-1; d_gene: -; v_gene: TRBV11-1; CDR3aa: CASSTDSMRNEQFF; CDR3nt: TGTGCCAGCAGCACGGACAGTATGAGGAATGAGCAGTTCTTC
j_gene: TRBJ1-4; d_gene: -; v_gene: TRBV5-1; CDR3aa: CASSLLGRGDEKLFF; CDR3nt: TGCGCCAGCAGCTTGCTGGGCAGGGGAGATGAAAAACTGTTTTTT
j_gene: TRBJ1-2; d_gene: TRBD1; v_gene: TRBV5-1; CDR3aa: CASSLTGQGGGYTF; CDR3nt: TGCGCCAGCAGCTTAACAGGACAGGGTGGCGGCTACACCTTC
j_gene: TRBJ1-4; d_gene: -; v_gene: TRBV4-1; CDR3aa: CASSLRYRATNEKLFF; CDR3nt: TGCGCCAGCAGCCTTCGATACAGGGCAACTAATGAAAAACTGTTTTTT
j_gene: TRBJ2-1; d_gene: TRBD2; v_gene: TRBV5-8; CDR3aa: CAGLGGHYNEQFF; CDR3nt: TGTGCGGGTTTGGGAGGGCACTACAATGAGCAGTTCTTC
j_gene: TRBJ1-2; d_gene: -; v_gene: TRBV25-1; CDR3aa: CASSEARGGAKGYTF; CDR3nt: TGTGCCAGCAGTGAAGCCCGAGGGGGGGCGAAGGGCTACACCTTC
j_gene: TRBJ1-2; d_gene: TRBD1; v_gene: TRBV18; CDR3aa: CASSPTTGYEGYTF; CDR3nt: TGTGCCAGCTCGCCTACGACAGGGTACGAGGGCTACACCTTC
j_gene: TRBJ2-1; d_gene: TRBD2; v_gene: TRBV7-9; CDR3aa: CASSPSSGGSEQFF; CDR3nt: TGTGCCAGCAGTCCCTCTAGCGGCGGGAGTGAGCAGTTCTTC
j_gene: TRBJ2-1; d_gene: -; v_gene: TRBV9; CDR3aa: CASSVGDEQFF; CDR3nt: TGTGCCAGCAGCGTAGGAGATGAGCAGTTCTTC
j_gene: TRBJ2-7; d_gene: -; v_gene: TRBV4-1; CDR3aa: CASSLAYPAGDEQYF; CDR3nt: TGCGCCAGCAGCCTGGCGTACCCAGCGGGCGACGAGCAGTACTTC
j_gene: TRBJ1-4; d_gene: TRBD1; v_gene: TRBV5-1; CDR3aa: CASSSQGAREKLFF; CDR3nt: TGCGCCAGCAGCTCACAGGGGGCGAGGGAAAAACTGTTTTTT
j_gene: TRBJ2-7; d_gene: TRBD2; v_gene: TRBV7-2; CDR3aa: CASSLSLVASGAYEQYF; CDR3nt: TGTGCCAGCAGCTTAAGCCTCGTTGCTAGCGGGGCCTACGAGCAGTACTTC
j_gene: TRBJ1-5; d_gene: -; v_gene: TRBV5-5; CDR3aa: CASSRGGGNQPQHF; CDR3nt: TGTGCCAGCAGCCGGGGAGGGGGCAATCAGCCCCAGCATTTT
j_gene: TRBJ2-3; d_gene: -; v_gene: TRBV5-4; CDR3aa: CASSLQGDTQYF; CDR3nt: TGTGCCAGCAGCTTACAGGGAGATACGCAGTATTTT
j_gene: TRBJ1-1; d_gene: -; v_gene: TRBV7-9; CDR3aa: CASSLEGVGAEAFF; CDR3nt: TGTGCCAGCAGCTTAGAGGGGGTGGGGGCTGAAGCTTTCTTT
j_gene: TRBJ1-5; d_gene: -; v_gene: TRBV27; CDR3aa: CASSPTGFQPQHF; CDR3nt: TGTGCCAGCAGTCCCACAGGGTTCCAGCCCCAGCATTTT
j_gene: TRBJ2-7; d_gene: TRBD1; v_gene: TRBV6-5; CDR3aa: CASSAGGFSSYEQYF; CDR3nt: TGTGCCAGCAGTGCAGGGGGCTTTAGCTCCTACGAGCAGTACTTC
j_gene: TRBJ1-4; d_gene: TRBD1; v_gene: TRBV7-2; CDR3aa: CASSLAQGAVLEKLFF; CDR3nt: TGTGCCAGCAGCTTAGCACAGGGGGCGGTATTGGAAAAACTGTTTTTT
j_gene: TRBJ1-1; d_gene: -; v_gene: TRBV7-6; CDR3aa: CASSLTATDTEAFF; CDR3nt: TGTGCCAGCAGCTTGACAGCCACCGACACTGAAGCTTTCTTT
j_gene: TRBJ1-4; d_gene: -; v_gene: TRBV6-5; CDR3aa: CASRLRWQDEKLFF; CDR3nt: TGTGCCAGCAGACTCAGGTGGCAAGACGAAAAACTGTTTTTT
j_gene: TRBJ1-1; d_gene: TRBD1; v_gene: TRBV6-1; CDR3aa: CASRFPGTGERAFF; CDR3nt: TGTGCCAGCAGATTTCCCGGGACAGGGGAAAGAGCTTTCTTT
j_gene: TRBJ2-5; d_gene: TRBD2; v_gene: TRBV9; CDR3aa: CASSVALAAEGETQYF; CDR3nt: TGTGCCAGCAGCGTGGCACTAGCGGCTGAGGGGGAGACCCAGTACTTC
j_gene: TRBJ2-2; d_gene: -; v_gene: TRBV5-1; CDR3aa: CASSRGTGGGELFF; CDR3nt: TGCGCCAGCAGCCGTGGGACCGGGGGCGGGGAGCTGTTTTTT
j_gene: TRBJ2-7; d_gene: TRBD2; v_gene: TRBV5-4; CDR3aa: CASSPGLALYEQYF; CDR3nt: TGTGCCAGCAGCCCGGGACTAGCTCTCTACGAGCAGTACTTC
j_gene: TRBJ1-3; d_gene: -; v_gene: TRBV5-1; CDR3aa: CASSLGARSGNTIYF; CDR3nt: TGCGCCAGCAGCTTGGGGGCCCGATCTGGAAACACCATATATTTT
j_gene: TRBJ1-2; d_gene: -; v_gene: TRBV4-3; CDR3aa: CASSPGGTGYGYTF; CDR3nt: TGCGCCAGCAGCCCGGGGGGCACTGGCTATGGCTACACCTTC
j_gene: TRBJ1-1; d_gene: -; v_gene: TRBV18; CDR3aa: CASSPLNTEAFF; CDR3nt: TGTGCCAGCTCACCACTAAACACTGAAGCTTTCTTT
j_gene: TRBJ2-5; d_gene: -; v_gene: TRBV19; CDR3aa: CASSGAAFRETQYF; CDR3nt: TGTGCCAGTAGTGGGGCAGCGTTTCGGGAGACCCAGTACTTC
j_gene: TRBJ1-6; d_gene: TRBD1; v_gene: TRBV4-3; CDR3aa: CASSQDYATGGTPLHF; CDR3nt: TGCGCCAGCAGCCAAGATTACGCGACAGGGGGCACACCCCTCCACTTT
j_gene: TRBJ1-2; d_gene: TRBD1; v_gene: TRBV11-2; CDR3aa: CASSLDATGRFTF; CDR3nt: TGTGCCAGCAGCTTAGACGCGACAGGGAGGTTCACCTTC